The 23 T cell receptor beta chains below were found in one sample sequenced in a study of beta chain features in type 1 diabetes (dated by TCRdb to the late 2010s). Library prep was done by the immunoSEQ multiplex PCR assay. The High Capacity cDNA Reverse Transcription Kit was used to reverse transcribe all of the isolated RNA, meaning that expressed TCRB transcripts were what got sequenced. Entries here come from immuneACCESS through TCRdb and include only in-frame sequences with V and J called. Some clones fail to appear in such tables; in the studies checked, an unresolved V gene covers under half of the shortfall, and the cause of the remainder is unknown. The sample data list 300,000 to 450,000 clones, and roughly a fifth of these were observed just once. The top ten hold 0.044% of the sample. Sequencing input: naive CD4+ T cells from blood. What the cell subset or site label conveys for this sample: true naive CD4+ T cells. The receptor source for this set is a woman in her late teens or twenties in good health.

This clone was observed a handful of times. The chain is built from TRBV19 and TRBJ2-4; D possibly corresponds to TRBD1 (6 bases). Between the trimmed V and J ends, which lost 7 bases and 4 bases, there was a span of 14 bases. Germline assignment: CDR1 LNHDA and CDR2 SQIVND (reference sequence). The CDR3 consists of 14 residues. CDR3 sequence: CASKPGQTKNIQYF. The CDR3 DNA reads as TGTGCCAGTAAACCGGGACAAACTAAAAACATTCAGTACTTC.

This chain connects TRBV5-4 to TRBJ2-1; 10 positions match TRBD2. CDR3 length equals 15 residues. Germline V gene lookup returns CDR1 SGHNT and CDR2 YYREEE (reference sequence). The V gene end was trimmed by 5 bases and the J gene end by 8 bases; junction bases not matched to a gene: 10. The CDR3 nucleotides read TGTGCCAGCAGTTCTCCGGGACTAGCGTTCGATGAGCAGTTCTTC. Translation gives CASSSPGLAFDEQFF.

This rearrangement joins TRBV7-2 to TRBJ1-2, with 8 bases lining up with TRBD1. CDR3 length: 14 residues. Germline CDR1 SGHTA, CDR2 FQGNSA. V was clipped by 5 bases and J by 8 bases; unmatched bases: 10. The CDR3 DNA reads as TGTGCCAGCAGCCCGCGATCGACAGGGGTCGGCTACACCTTC. Protein product: CASSPRSTGVGYTF.

The chain joins TRBV2 to TRBJ1-2; D unclear. CDR3 length equals 14 residues. Trimming stripped 4 bases from V and 3 bases from J, with 12 bases between. The germline gives CDR1 SNHLY, CDR2 FYNNEI. The CDR3 loop reads CASSATESDYGYTF. DNA of the CDR3: TGTGCCAGCAGTGCCACGGAGAGTGACTATGGCTACACCTTC.

The chain joins TRBV11-2 to TRBJ2-3; TRBD2 agrees at 8 bases. V shed 1 base, J shed 6 bases, and the junction held 6 bases outside the gene matches. Per the germline V gene, CDR1 is SGHAT and CDR2 is FQNNGV. CDR3 length equals 15 residues. The CDR3 coding sequence is TGTGCCAGCAGCTTAGGAGGACTAGCAGCCGATACGCAGTATTTT. This translates into CASSLGGLAADTQYF.

This clone has just one count. The rearrangement joins TRBV2 to TRBJ2-3, with 7 bases fitting TRBD2. In germline, CDR1 is SNHLY, CDR2 FYNNEI. With V trimmed by 6 bases and J by 4 bases, 4 bases remained unmatched. The CDR3 length is 13 residues. CDR3 nucleotides: TGTGCCAGCAGGGCTAGCGGTTCAGATACGCAGTATTTT. Translated, it gives CASRASGSDTQYF.

The chain has TRBV5-5 and TRBJ2-3; a possible D gene is TRBD2 (5 bases). The germline gives CDR1 SGHKS, CDR2 YYEKEE (reference sequence). The CDR3 is 14 residues long. The V gene lost 2 bases and the J gene lost 2 bases, with 9 bases spanning the gap. For the CDR3, the DNA is TGTGCCAGCAGCTTAGGAGGATCCACAGATACGCAGTATTTT. It is translated as CASSLGGSTDTQYF. Variable domain in full (rest from reference TRBV5-5 and TRBJ2-3): DAGVTQSPTHLIKTRGQQVTLRCSPISGHKSVSWYQQVLGQGPQFIFQYYEKEERGRGNFPDRFSARQFPNYSSELNVNALLLGDSALYLCASSLGGSTDTQYFGPGTRLTVL.

This clone was recorded a few times. The chain has TRBV7-2 and TRBJ2-7; 16 bases are a match to TRBD2. With V trimmed by 6 bases and J by 6 bases, 5 bases remained unmatched. The CDR3 runs to 15 residues. Germline CDR1 SGHTA, CDR2 FQGNSA. This CDR3 is CASRSGTSGRVEQYF. The CDR3 DNA sequence: TGTGCCAGCAGGTCCGGGACTAGCGGGAGGGTCGAGCAGTACTTC.

This chain links TRBV5-5 with TRBJ2-5; no definite D call. CDR1 and CDR2 (germline): SGHKS, YYEKEE (reference sequence). The CDR3 length is 14 residues. V lost 0 bases to trimming and J lost 2 bases, with 8 bases between them. The CDR3 region is CASSLEQWQETQYF. The CDR3 coding sequence is TGTGCCAGCAGCTTGGAACAGTGGCAAGAGACCCAGTACTTC. Variable domain in full (rest from reference TRBV5-5 and TRBJ2-5): DAGVTQSPTHLIKTRGQQVTLRCSPISGHKSVSWYQQVLGQGPQFIFQYYEKEERGRGNFPDRFSARQFPNYSSELNVNALLLGDSALYLCASSLEQWQETQYFGPGTRLLVL.

This clone was found once. The V and J genes are TRBV14 and TRBJ2-1, with TRBD2 matching over 12 bases. V lost 5 bases and J lost 7; bases outside the gene matches: 6. The CDR3 has 15 amino acids. The germline V gene has CDR1 SGHDN and CDR2 FVKESK. The CDR3 region is CASSKGLAGRNEQFF. CDR3 sequence (DNA): TGTGCCAGCAGCAAAGGACTAGCGGGAAGGAATGAGCAGTTCTTC. The whole variable domain, filled in from reference TRBV14 and TRBJ2-1, reads EAGVTQFPSHSVIEKGQTVTLRCDPISGHDNLYWYRRVMGKEIKFLLHFVKESKQDESGMPNNRFLAERTGGTYSTLKVQPAELEDSGVYFCASSKGLAGRNEQFFGPGTRLTVL.

The sample holds a few counts of this clone. The chain links TRBV27 to TRBJ1-2; D may be TRBD1 (5 bases). CDR3 length: 14 residues. Trimming took off 5 bases at V and 0 bases at J, with 10 bases between the two ends. CDR1 is MNHEY and CDR2 is SMNVEV in the germline V gene (reference sequence). The CDR3: CASSRQGSNYGYTF. In DNA form, the CDR3 reads TGTGCCAGCAGTCGGCAGGGATCTAACTATGGCTACACCTTC.

This clone was seen only a few times. This chain joins TRBV18 and TRBJ1-5; no reliable D call. The CDR3 spans 14 residues. Per germline, CDR1 KGHSH and CDR2 LQKENI. V gave up 1 base and J gave up 0 bases, with 4 bases separating them. The CDR3 DNA is TGTGCCAGCTCACCACGTTATAGCAATCAGCCCCAGCATTTT. Protein product: CASSPRYSNQPQHF.

This clone was seen more than once but under ten times. The chain employs TRBV29-1 and TRBJ1-2; 12 nucleotides line up with TRBD1. There are 13 residues in the CDR3. Germline CDR1 and CDR2: SQVTM and ANQGSEA. J was trimmed by 7 bases and V by 3 bases; bases with no gene match: 3. CDR3 nucleotides: TGCAGCGTTGAGGGACAGGGGGCATCTGGCTACACCTTC. Its protein is CSVEGQGASGYTF.

This chain links TRBV28 with TRBJ1-2, with D possibly TRBD1 on 5 matching bases. The V end was cut by 2 bases, the J end by 2 bases, with 9 bases between. The CDR3 covers 14 residues. Germline assignment: CDR1 MDHEN and CDR2 SYDVKM. CDR3: CASSLVGRNYGYTF. The CDR3 bases are TGTGCCAGCAGTTTAGTGGGGCGGAACTATGGCTACACCTTC.

The rearrangement links TRBV5-6 to TRBJ2-1; 8 bases align to TRBD1. This CDR3 has 15 amino acids. The V gene end was trimmed by 2 bases and the J gene end by 2 bases; junction bases not matched to a gene: 3. Germline values: CDR1 SGHDT, CDR2 YYEEEE. DNA of the CDR3: TGTGCCAGCAGCTTCCCAGGGGGCACCTACAATGAGCAGTTCTTC. Translated, it gives CASSFPGGTYNEQFF.

This clone was observed a few times. This chain links TRBV30 with TRBJ2-5; 15 nucleotides line up with TRBD2. In germline, CDR1 is GTSNPN, CDR2 SVGIG (reference sequence). J lost 3 bases, V lost 4 bases, and 9 bases had no gene match. This CDR3 spans 17 amino acids. The CDR3 coding sequence is TGTGCCTGGAACCCCGGGACTAGCGGGGGGACGAAAGAGACCCAGTACTTC. Translation gives CAWNPGTSGGTKETQYF.

The chain combines TRBV6-1 with TRBJ2-4; 9 bases match TRBD1. The CDR3 is made up of 17 amino acids. V was pared by 5 bases and J by 0 bases, with 8 bases of the junction left unmatched. The germline CDR1 and CDR2 sequences are MNHNS and SASEGT. CDR3 sequence (DNA): TGTGCCAGCAGTCAAGGACAGGGGAGGGGAGCCAAAAACATTCAGTACTTC. It is translated as CASSQGQGRGAKNIQYF.

This chain connects TRBV7-2 to TRBJ2-5; possible D gene TRBD1, 6 bases. The CDR3 spans 16 residues. Trimming pared 5 bases from V and 0 bases from J, leaving 16 bases between. Germline-derived CDR1 and CDR2 are SGHTA and FQGNSA. The CDR3 DNA reads TGTGCCAGCAGCCGCCCACAGGGCCTGTACCAAGAGACCCAGTACTTC. It translates to CASSRPQGLYQETQYF.

J is TRBJ1-1 and V is TRBV19; D gene ambiguous. Per the germline V gene, CDR1 is LNHDA and CDR2 is SQIVND (reference sequence). This CDR3 is 12 amino acids long. Trimming pared 3 bases from V and 4 bases from J, leaving 6 bases between. The CDR3 is CASSIRSTEAFF. Here the CDR3 DNA reads TGTGCCAGTAGTATCCGGAGCACTGAAGCTTTCTTT.

This clone was detected a few times. The chain carries TRBV7-2 and TRBJ2-7, with unresolved D. Germline V gives CDR1 SGHTA, CDR2 FQGNSA. This CDR3 is 10 amino acids long. V lost 5 bases and J lost 4, with 3 bases in between. The DNA of the CDR3 is TGTGCCAGCAGCCAGTACGAGCAGTACTTC. Amino acid sequence: CASSQYEQYF.

In its sample, this clone was seen a few times. V and J are TRBV30 and TRBJ1-5; D is unresolved. The germline gives CDR1 GTSNPN, CDR2 SVGIG (reference sequence). The V end was cut by 4 bases, the J end by 0 bases, with 13 bases between. The CDR3 is 15 amino acids. The CDR3 nucleotides read TGTGCCTGGACCCTTCGAGGCGGTAGCAATCAGCCCCAGCATTTT. It encodes CAWTLRGGSNQPQHF.

The V call is TRBV7-9, the J call TRBJ2-1; possible D gene TRBD2, 5 bases. CDR1 is SEHNR, CDR2 FQNEAQ, per germline (reference sequence). There are 11 residues in the CDR3. V was pared by 5 bases and J by 9 bases, with 8 bases between. The CDR3 nucleotides are TGTGCCAGCAGCCCCCGGGGTGAGCAGTTCTTC. Its translation: CASSPRGEQFF.

This clone has only a few counts. V is TRBV18 and J is TRBJ2-3; 11 bases are shared with TRBD2. Losses at the gene ends were 4 bases for V and 2 bases for J; bases not matched to a gene: 11. Germline loops: CDR1 KGHSH, CDR2 LQKENI. The CDR3 runs to 18 residues. The CDR3 loop is CASSRLAGTSGNTDTQYF. CDR3 bases: TGTGCCAGCTCACGCCTAGCCGGGACTAGCGGTAACACAGATACGCAGTATTTT.